This is a list of T cell receptor beta chains from one sample in a study of T cell responses to AZD1222 COVID-19 vaccine. Libraries were prepared by immunoSEQ multiplex PCR; TCRdb keeps only in-frame clonotypes and omits some of them. The sample includes tens of thousands of clones, roughly 87% seen only once; the top ten take around 16%. The sequencing here drew on peripheral blood, taken on day 0 of AZD1222 vaccination. These receptors originate from an adult in good health. CDR3s include the opening cysteine and the closing phenylalanine or tryptophan. The D gene is left open where the match is weak. Where a row states a size, it is once, few, many or the class of an expanded clone; other rows omit it.

d_gene	v_gene	abundance	j_gene	CDR3nt	CDR3aa
TRBD1	TRBV11-3	.	TRBJ2-5	TGTGCCAGCAGCCCAGGGGGCGGGCGAGAGACCCAGTACTTC	CASSPGGGRETQYF
TRBD2	TRBV19	.	TRBJ2-1	TGTGCCAGTAGTAACTCCGGGACTAGTAGGGATGAGCAGTTCTTC	CASSNSGTSRDEQFF
.	TRBV7-8	.	TRBJ1-1	TGTGCCAGCAGCCTGACAGTGAACACTGAAGCTTTCTTT	CASSLTVNTEAFF
.	TRBV19	.	TRBJ2-1	TGTGCCAGTAGTATAGATCTCCCAGCTGGGCAGTTCTTC	CASSIDLPAGQFF
.	TRBV2	.	TRBJ1-5	TGTGCCAGCAGCGACCAGGGGAGGAGGAGCAATCAGCCCCAGCATTTT	CASSDQGRRSNQPQHF
TRBD1	TRBV4-1	.	TRBJ2-2	TGCGCCAGCAGCCGTGATGCGGGACAGGGGGCTGGGGAGCTGTTTTTT	CASSRDAGQGAGELFF
.	TRBV29-1	.	TRBJ1-1	TGCAGCGTTGAGGGGCAAGGGTCGGCTTTCTTT	CSVEGQGSAFF
.	TRBV19	.	TRBJ1-1	TGTGCCAGTCGATCAGAGGGCAGAGGCACTGAAGCTTTCTTT	CASRSEGRGTEAFF
TRBD2	TRBV7-6	once	TRBJ2-5	TGTGCCAGCAGCTTACGGGATGTAGCGGGGGGGCCGAGGAGCAGCCAAGAGACCCAGTACTTC	CASSLRDVAGGPRSSQETQYF
TRBD2	TRBV11-2	.	TRBJ2-3	TGTGCCAGCAGCTGGGGACCGGGACTAGCGGCTCCAGATACGCAGTATTTT	CASSWGPGLAAPDTQYF
.	TRBV7-7	few	TRBJ2-1	TGTGCTAGCAGCTTAGAGGATGGCAGTGAGCAGTTCTTC	CASSLEDGSEQFF
.	TRBV7-3	.	TRBJ2-1	TGTGCCAGCGGCGGTGGGGGCGGTGCCTACAATGAGCAGTTCTTC	CASGGGGGAYNEQFF
.	TRBV2	.	TRBJ2-7	TGTGCCACCCGCCCCGAAGGGACCCGAAGCCACGAGCAGTACTTC	CATRPEGTRSHEQYF
.	TRBV3-1/TRBV3-2	.	TRBJ2-5	TGTGCCAGCAGCCTAGACAGAAGAATGTCCCAGTACTTC	CASSLDRRMSQYF
.	TRBV5-6	.	TRBJ1-5	TGTGCCAGCAGCTTGGATGGGGGCTCTAGCAATCAGCCCCAGCATTTT	CASSLDGGSSNQPQHF
TRBD2	TRBV5-4	once	TRBJ2-3	TGTGCCAGCAGCGCGGGACTAGCGGGGATGGGCACAGATACGCAGTATTTT	CASSAGLAGMGTDTQYF
.	TRBV11-3	once	TRBJ1-4	TGTGCCAGCAGCTTAGGACCAGCAACTTCTAATGAAAAACTGTTTTTT	CASSLGPATSNEKLFF
.	TRBV5-1	.	TRBJ2-5	TGCGCCAGTTTCACAGGGTCCCAAGAGACCCAGTACTTC	CASFTGSQETQYF
.	TRBV30	once	TRBJ2-3	TGTGCCTGGAGAGAACCGGGGAACACAGATACGCAGTATTTT	CAWREPGNTDTQYF
.	TRBV5-6	.	TRBJ1-5	TGTGCCAGCAGCCAACAGGGTCCCAATCAGCCCCAGCATTTT	CASSQQGPNQPQHF
.	TRBV5-1	.	TRBJ1-6	TGCGCCAGCAGCGGGGGCTCCTATAATTCACCCCTCCACTTT	CASSGGSYNSPLHF
TRBD1	TRBV4-2	once	TRBJ1-2	TGTGCCAGCAGCCTCGAACAGGGGGACCGCTATGGCTACACCTTC	CASSLEQGDRYGYTF
.	TRBV7-2	.	TRBJ1-6	TGTGCCAGCAGCTTAGGGGGCGCGTATAATTCACCCCTCCACTTT	CASSLGGAYNSPLHF
.	TRBV18	few	TRBJ1-4	TGTGCCAGCTCACCATCAAAACTAGGGGGATCCAATGAAAAACTGTTTTTT	CASSPSKLGGSNEKLFF
.	TRBV10-3	.	TRBJ1-2	TGTGCCATCATGGGAGAGCGGCGTGGCTACACCTTC	CAIMGERRGYTF
.	TRBV6-5	.	TRBJ1-4	TGTGCCAGCAGTCGGGGACCTAGGGCTAATGAAAAACTGTTTTTT	CASSRGPRANEKLFF
TRBD2	TRBV2	.	TRBJ2-1	TGTGCCAGTGATAGACTAGCGGGAGAGTCGGCGGAGCAGTTCTTC	CASDRLAGESAEQFF
.	TRBV5-5	.	TRBJ1-1	TGTGCCAGCAGCTTGGACCGTGAAGCTTTCTTT	CASSLDREAFF
.	TRBV29-1	.	TRBJ2-1	TGCAGCGTTGAGACAGGTCGCTCCTACAATGAGCAGTTCTTC	CSVETGRSYNEQFF
.	TRBV6-5	.	TRBJ2-3	TGTGCCAGCAGTTACTCCCACGGACTTAGCACAGATACGCAGTATTTT	CASSYSHGLSTDTQYF
.	TRBV2	.	TRBJ1-1	TGTGCCAGCAGTTCCATTGAAGCTTTCTTT	CASSSIEAFF
.	TRBV18	.	TRBJ1-5	TGTGCCAGCTCACCACAGCAGACCGGTAGCAATCAGCCCCAGCATTTT	CASSPQQTGSNQPQHF
.	TRBV5-1	.	TRBJ2-7	TGCGCCAGCAGCCCACAGGGGACTGGACCCTCCGAGCAGTACTTC	CASSPQGTGPSEQYF
TRBD1	TRBV4-1	.	TRBJ2-4	TGCGCCAGCAGCCACGGACAGGTTGGCAGGGAAAACATTCAGTACTTC	CASSHGQVGRENIQYF
.	TRBV14	.	TRBJ2-7	TGTGCCAGCAGCCAAGAAGACTGGAGGGAGCAGTACTTC	CASSQEDWREQYF
.	TRBV19	.	TRBJ2-5	TGTGCCAGTAGTATAGGCGGGAACCAAGAGACCCAGTACTTC	CASSIGGNQETQYF
.	TRBV6-2/TRBV6-3	.	TRBJ1-1	TGTGCCAGCAGCCCCCGGGGGCAGGGGAACACTGAAGCTTTCTTT	CASSPRGQGNTEAFF
TRBD1	TRBV28	.	TRBJ1-2	TGTGCCAGCAGACCCGCAGGGGGCATTAACTATGGCTACACCTTC	CASRPAGGINYGYTF
.	TRBV7-8	.	TRBJ2-6	TGTGCCAGCAGCTTAGCTGCGGGGGCCAACGTCCTGACTTTC	CASSLAAGANVLTF
TRBD2	TRBV5-1	.	TRBJ2-5	TGCGCCAGCAGCCTTAGCGGGGAAGAGACCCAGTACTTC	CASSLSGEETQYF
.	TRBV6-1	once	TRBJ2-1	TGTGCCAGCAGTGAAGCGCGAGAGAGCTCCTACAATGAGCAGTTCTTC	CASSEARESSYNEQFF
.	TRBV25-1	.	TRBJ2-1	TGTGCCAGCAGTCTTACGGGGGACGACAATGAGCAGTTCTTC	CASSLTGDDNEQFF
.	TRBV2	.	TRBJ1-5	TGTGCCAGCAGTGAGGGGAAAGAAGGCAATCAGCCCCAGCATTTT	CASSEGKEGNQPQHF
TRBD1	TRBV12-3/TRBV12-4	few	TRBJ1-5	TGTGCCAGCAGTGAGACAGGGAATCAGCCCCAGCATTTT	CASSETGNQPQHF
.	TRBV9	few	TRBJ2-7	TGTGCCAGCAGCCCCTGGCGGGGTTACTACGAGCAGTACTTC	CASSPWRGYYEQYF
.	TRBV18	.	TRBJ2-7	TGTGCCAGCTCACGTGACCACTACGAGCAGTACTTC	CASSRDHYEQYF
TRBD1	TRBV5-4	.	TRBJ1-2	TGTGCCAGCGGCCGGGACAGGGAGTATGGCTACACCTTC	CASGRDREYGYTF